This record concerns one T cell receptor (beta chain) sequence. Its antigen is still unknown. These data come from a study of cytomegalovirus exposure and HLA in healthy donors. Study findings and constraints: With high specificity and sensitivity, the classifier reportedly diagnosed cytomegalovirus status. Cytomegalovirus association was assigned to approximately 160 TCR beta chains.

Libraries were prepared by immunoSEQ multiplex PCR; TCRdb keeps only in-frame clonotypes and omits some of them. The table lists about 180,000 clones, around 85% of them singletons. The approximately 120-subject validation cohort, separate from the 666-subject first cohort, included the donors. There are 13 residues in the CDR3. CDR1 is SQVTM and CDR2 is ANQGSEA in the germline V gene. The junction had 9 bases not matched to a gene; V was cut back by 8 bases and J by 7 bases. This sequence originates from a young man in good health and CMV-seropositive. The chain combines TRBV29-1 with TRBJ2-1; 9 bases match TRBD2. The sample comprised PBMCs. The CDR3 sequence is CSSRGGVGNEQFF. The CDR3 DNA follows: TGCAGCTCTCGCGGGGGGGTCGGGAATGAGCAGTTCTTC.